The clone carrying this T cell receptor (beta chain) has a handful of counts. Trimming cost V 3 bases and J 3 bases, with 17 bases left between them. In germline, CDR1 is KGHDR, CDR2 SFDVKD. This CDR3 has 16 amino acids. The data originate from a study of response to subunit inactivated influenza vaccine. TCRdb redid the calling of the RT-PCR reads with MiXCR, one entry per CDR3 protein. The sample holds some 570,000 distinct CDR3 sequences; 11% are singletons and the top ten take 11%. The same specimen was also included in a second study, on T cells expressing NK-cell markers. From that report: UMIs were included in TCR beta cDNA generated by 5'RACE template switching. Investigators obtained TCR beta repertoires from sorted CD3+CD56+NKG2C+, CD3+CD56+NKG2C- and CD3+CD56-NKG2C+ T cells.

The V and J genes are TRBV24-1 and TRBJ2-7; D may be TRBD2 (5 bases). The TCR comes from a man aged 50-60 years who received an inactivated influenza vaccine. Sequences were derived from PBMCs from blood, sampled on the day of vaccination. CDR3 nucleotides: TGTGCCACCAGTGATCCCCGGACTGGAAGAAGCTACGAGCAGTACTTC. Its protein product is CATSDPRTGRSYEQYF.